This entry is about one T cell receptor (beta chain). Its antigen is as yet unknown. This entry belongs to a study of cytotoxic CD8 clonotypes in ibrutinib-treated CLL. Whole-study findings and limits: Circulating CD8+ T-cell counts were tracked by baseline clonality, which exceeded that of age-matched healthy donors. Samples from sustained-remission and progressing patients were taken at different times.

The data were produced by immunoSEQ multiplex PCR, yet TCRdb's version contains in-frame clones alone and is incomplete. The sample records approximately 35,000 clones, 71% being singletons. Trimming shortened V by 0 bases and J by 2 bases, and 14 bases separated the two germline ends. Germline CDR1 LGHNA, CDR2 YNFKEQ. This CDR3 has 17 amino acids. The chain joins TRBV4-2 to TRBJ1-5, with D perhaps matching TRBD1 (6 bases). The TCR sequence derives from a human donor with chronic lymphocytic leukemia. The input for sequencing was PBMCs, taken at disease progression, from a patient treated with ibrutinib. For the CDR3, the DNA is TGTGCCAGCAGCCAAGAGGGGGGGCGTACGGGCAATCAGCCCCAGCATTTT. Translation gives CASSQEGGRTGNQPQHF.